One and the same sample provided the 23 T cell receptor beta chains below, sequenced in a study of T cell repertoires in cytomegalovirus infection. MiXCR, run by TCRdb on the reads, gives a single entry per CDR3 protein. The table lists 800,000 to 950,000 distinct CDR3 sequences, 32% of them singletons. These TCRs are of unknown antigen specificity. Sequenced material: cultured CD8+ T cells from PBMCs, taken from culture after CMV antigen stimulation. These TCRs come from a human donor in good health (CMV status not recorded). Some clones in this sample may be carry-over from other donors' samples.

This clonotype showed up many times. The CDR3 sequence is CASSFRDVQETQYF. Written as DNA, the CDR3 is TGTGCCAGCAGCTTCCGGGACGTCCAAGAGACCCAGTACTTC. This rearrangement joins TRBV7-2 to TRBJ2-5; perhaps D is TRBD1 or TRBD2 (5 bases each). Trimming cost V 3 bases and J 1 base, with 9 bases left between them. The germline CDR1 and CDR2 sequences are SGHTA and FQGNSA. The CDR3 covers 14 residues.

The CDR3 region is CASSILRDRGDQPQHF. CDR3 nucleotide sequence: TGTGCCAGTAGTATTCTCCGGGACAGGGGGGATCAGCCCCAGCATTTT. The J gene is TRBJ1-5, the V gene TRBV19, with 11 nucleotides matching TRBD1. Germline CDR1 reads LNHDA; CDR2 reads SQIVND (reference sequence). Trimming cost V 3 bases and J 5 bases; bases outside gene matches: 6. The CDR3 is 16 residues long.

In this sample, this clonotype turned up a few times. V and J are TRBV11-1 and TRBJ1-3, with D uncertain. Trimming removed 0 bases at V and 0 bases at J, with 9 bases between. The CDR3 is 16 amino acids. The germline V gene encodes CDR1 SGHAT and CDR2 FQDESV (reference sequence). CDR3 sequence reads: CASSLAAIYSGNTIYF. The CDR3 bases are TGTGCCAGCAGCTTAGCCGCTATCTACTCTGGAAACACCATATATTTT.

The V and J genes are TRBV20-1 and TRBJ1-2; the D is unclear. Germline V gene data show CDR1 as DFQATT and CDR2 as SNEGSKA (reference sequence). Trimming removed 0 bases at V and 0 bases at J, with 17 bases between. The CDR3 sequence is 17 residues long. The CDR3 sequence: CSARDPGPPRANYGYTF. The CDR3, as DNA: TGCAGTGCTAGAGACCCGGGCCCCCCAAGGGCTAACTATGGCTACACCTTC.

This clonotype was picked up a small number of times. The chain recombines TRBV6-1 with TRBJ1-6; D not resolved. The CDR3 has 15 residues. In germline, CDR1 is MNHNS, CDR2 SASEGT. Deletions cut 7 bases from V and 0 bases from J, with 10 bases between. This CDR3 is CASIGISSYNSPLHF. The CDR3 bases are TGTGCCAGCATTGGCATTAGCTCCTATAATTCACCCCTCCACTTT.

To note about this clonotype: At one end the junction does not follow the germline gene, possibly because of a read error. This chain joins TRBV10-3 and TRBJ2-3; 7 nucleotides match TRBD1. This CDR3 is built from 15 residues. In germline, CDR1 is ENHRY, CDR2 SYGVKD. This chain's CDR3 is CTISGSQGPTDTQYF. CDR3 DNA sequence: TGTACCATCAGTGGATCACAGGGGCCCACAGATACGCAGTATTTT.

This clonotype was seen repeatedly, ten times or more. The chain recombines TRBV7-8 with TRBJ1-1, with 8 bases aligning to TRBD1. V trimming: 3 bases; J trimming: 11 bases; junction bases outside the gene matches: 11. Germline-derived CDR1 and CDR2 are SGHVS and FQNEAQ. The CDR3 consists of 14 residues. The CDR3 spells CASSFGQGVSPAFF. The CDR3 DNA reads TGTGCCAGCAGCTTTGGACAGGGCGTTTCTCCGGCTTTCTTT. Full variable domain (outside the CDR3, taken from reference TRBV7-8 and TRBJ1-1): GAGVSQSPRYKVAKRGQDVALRCDPISGHVSLFWYQQALGQGPEFLTYFQNEAQLDKSGLPSDRFFAERPEGSVSTLKIQRTQQEDSAVYLCASSFGQGVSPAFFGQGTRLTVV.

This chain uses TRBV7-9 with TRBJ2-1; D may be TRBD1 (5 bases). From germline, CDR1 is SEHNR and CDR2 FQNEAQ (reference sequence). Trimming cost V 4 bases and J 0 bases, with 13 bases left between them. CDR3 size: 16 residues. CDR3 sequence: CASSSPAGFSYNEQFF. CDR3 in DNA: TGTGCCAGCAGCTCACCGGCAGGGTTCTCCTACAATGAGCAGTTCTTC.

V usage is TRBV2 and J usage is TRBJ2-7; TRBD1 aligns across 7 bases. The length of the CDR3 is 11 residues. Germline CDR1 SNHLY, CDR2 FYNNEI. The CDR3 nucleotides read TGTGCCAGCAGTGGGGACAGAGCCTTCTTCGTC. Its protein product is CASSGDRAFFV.

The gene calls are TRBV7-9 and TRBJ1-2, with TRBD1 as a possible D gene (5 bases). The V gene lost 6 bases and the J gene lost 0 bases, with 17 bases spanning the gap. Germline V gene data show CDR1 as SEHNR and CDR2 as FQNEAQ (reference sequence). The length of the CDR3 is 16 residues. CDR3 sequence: CASRGHGYDSNYGYTF. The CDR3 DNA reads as TGTGCCAGCAGGGGGCATGGGTACGATTCTAACTATGGCTACACCTTC.

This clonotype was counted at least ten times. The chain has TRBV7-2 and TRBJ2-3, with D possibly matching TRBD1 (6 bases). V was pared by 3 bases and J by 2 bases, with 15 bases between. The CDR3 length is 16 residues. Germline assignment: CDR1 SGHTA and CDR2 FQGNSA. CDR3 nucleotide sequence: TGTGCCAGCAGCTTCCGGGACACCTACTTCACAGATACGCAGTATTTT. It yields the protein CASSFRDTYFTDTQYF.

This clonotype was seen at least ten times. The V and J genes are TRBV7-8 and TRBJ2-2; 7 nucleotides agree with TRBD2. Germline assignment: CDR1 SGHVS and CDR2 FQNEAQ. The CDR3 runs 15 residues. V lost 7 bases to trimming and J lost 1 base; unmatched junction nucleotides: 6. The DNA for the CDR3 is TGTGCCAGCACCCCTGTAGCGGGGAACACCGGGGAGCTGTTTTTT. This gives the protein CASTPVAGNTGELFF.

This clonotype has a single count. The CDR3 is CSALSDETGNQPQHF. CDR3 nucleotide sequence: TGCAGTGCTTTATCAGACGAGACAGGGAACCAGCCCCAGCATTTT. This chain connects TRBV20-1 to TRBJ1-5; 7 nucleotides align to TRBD1. The CDR3 has 15 residues. Germline CDR1 DFQATT, CDR2 SNEGSKA (reference sequence). The trim removed 5 bases at V and 7 bases at J, leaving 14 bases unmatched.

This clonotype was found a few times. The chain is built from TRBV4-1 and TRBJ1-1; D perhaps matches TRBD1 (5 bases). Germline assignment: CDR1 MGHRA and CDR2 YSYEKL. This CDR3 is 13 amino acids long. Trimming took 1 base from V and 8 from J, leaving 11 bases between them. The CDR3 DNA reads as TGCGCCAGCAGCCAAGCCCCAGAGGGGGAAGCTTTCTTT. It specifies CASSQAPEGEAFF.

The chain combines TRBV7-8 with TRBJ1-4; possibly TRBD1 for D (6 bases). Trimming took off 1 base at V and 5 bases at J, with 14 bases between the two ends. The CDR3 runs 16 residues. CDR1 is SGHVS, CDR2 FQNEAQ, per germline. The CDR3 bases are TGTGCCAGCAGCTTAGGAGGCCTAGGGGGGAATGAAAAACTGTTTTTT. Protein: CASSLGGLGGNEKLFF.

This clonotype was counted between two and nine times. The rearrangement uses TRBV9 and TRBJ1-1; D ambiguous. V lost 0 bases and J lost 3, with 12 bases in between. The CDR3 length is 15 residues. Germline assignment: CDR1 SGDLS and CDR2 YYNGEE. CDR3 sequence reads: CASSVVGRTDTEAFF. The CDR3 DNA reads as TGTGCCAGCAGCGTAGTGGGGAGGACGGACACTGAAGCTTTCTTT.

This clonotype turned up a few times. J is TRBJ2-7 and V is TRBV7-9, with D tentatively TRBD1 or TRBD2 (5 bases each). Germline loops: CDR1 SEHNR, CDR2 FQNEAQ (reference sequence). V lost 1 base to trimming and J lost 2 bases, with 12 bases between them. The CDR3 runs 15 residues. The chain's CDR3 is CASSLGGTLPYEQYF. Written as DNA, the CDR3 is TGTGCCAGCAGCTTAGGTGGGACGTTACCCTACGAGCAGTACTTC.

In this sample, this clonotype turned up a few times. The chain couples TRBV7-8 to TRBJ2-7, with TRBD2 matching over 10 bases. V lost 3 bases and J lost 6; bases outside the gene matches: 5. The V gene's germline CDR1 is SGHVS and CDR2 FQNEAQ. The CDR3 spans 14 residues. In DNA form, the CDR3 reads TGTGCCAGCAGCTTTGGGCTAGCGGGGGCCGAGCAGTACTTC. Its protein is CASSFGLAGAEQYF.

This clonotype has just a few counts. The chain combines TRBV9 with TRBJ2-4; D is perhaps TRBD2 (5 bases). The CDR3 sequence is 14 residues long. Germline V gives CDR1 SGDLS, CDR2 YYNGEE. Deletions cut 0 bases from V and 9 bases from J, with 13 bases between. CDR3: CASSVDGERGIQYF. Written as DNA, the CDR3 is TGTGCCAGCAGCGTAGACGGGGAAAGAGGCATTCAGTACTTC.

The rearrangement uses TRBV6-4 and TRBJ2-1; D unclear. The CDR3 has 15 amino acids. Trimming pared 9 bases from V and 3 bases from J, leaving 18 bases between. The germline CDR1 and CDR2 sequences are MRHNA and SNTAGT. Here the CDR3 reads CARQIRPRYYNEQFF. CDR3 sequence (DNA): TGTGCCAGACAGATTAGGCCCAGGTACTACAATGAGCAGTTCTTC.

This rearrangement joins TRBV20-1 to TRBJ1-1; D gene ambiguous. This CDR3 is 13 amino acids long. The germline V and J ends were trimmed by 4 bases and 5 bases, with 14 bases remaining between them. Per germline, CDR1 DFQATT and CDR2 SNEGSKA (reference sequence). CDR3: CSAIRALRTEAFF. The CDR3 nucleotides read TGCAGTGCTATCCGGGCTCTACGGACTGAAGCTTTCTTT.

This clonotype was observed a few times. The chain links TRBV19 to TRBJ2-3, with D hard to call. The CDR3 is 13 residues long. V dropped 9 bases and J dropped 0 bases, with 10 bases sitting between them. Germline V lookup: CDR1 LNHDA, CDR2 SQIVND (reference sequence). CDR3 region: CASRPRSTDTQYF. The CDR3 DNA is TGTGCCAGCCGCCCGCGGAGCACAGATACGCAGTATTTT.

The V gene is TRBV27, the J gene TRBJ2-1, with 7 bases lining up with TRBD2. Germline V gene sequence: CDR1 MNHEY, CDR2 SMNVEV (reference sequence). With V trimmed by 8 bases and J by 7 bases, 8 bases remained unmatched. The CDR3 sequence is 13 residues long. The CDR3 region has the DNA TGTGCCAGCCAACTGCGGGGGAGTAATGAGCAGTTCTTC. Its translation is CASQLRGSNEQFF.